Following are 18 T cell receptor beta chains from one sample sequenced in a study of T cells in tuberculosis. TCRdb's table, derived via immunoSEQ multiplex PCR, lists solely in-frame clones and lacks some. The sample includes tens of thousands of clones, approximately 91% of them seen just once. The specimen sequenced was PBMCs. These receptors were obtained from a donor aged 10-29 years with latent tuberculosis or without tuberculosis infection.

The DNA of the CDR3 is TGTGCCAGCTCACCCGACAGGGGAAGCAATCAGCCCCAGCATTTT. Translating it yields CASSPDRGSNQPQHF. This rearrangement joins TRBV18 to TRBJ1-5, with TRBD1 matching 8 bases. The CDR3 is made up of 15 amino acids. Germline V gives CDR1 KGHSH, CDR2 LQKENI. V shed 3 bases and J 1 base; nucleotides not matched to a gene: 2.

V and J are TRBV27 and TRBJ2-7, with D possibly TRBD2 on 5 matching bases. This CDR3 region has 14 residues. Germline V gene lookup returns CDR1 MNHEY and CDR2 SMNVEV (reference sequence). Trimming removed 5 bases at V and 2 bases at J, with 13 bases between. The CDR3 bases are TGTGCCAGCAGTCGGGGATCCAACCCCTACGAGCAGTACTTC. Translation: CASSRGSNPYEQYF.

This clone was observed a few times. This rearrangement joins TRBV14 to TRBJ2-7, with D perhaps matching TRBD2 (5 bases). V lost 3 bases, J lost 3 bases, and 15 bases lay in between. The CDR3 runs 15 residues. The germline V gene has CDR1 SGHDN and CDR2 FVKESK. CDR3 in amino acids: CASSHERSLYYEQYF. DNA for the CDR3: TGTGCCAGCAGCCATGAGCGGTCTTTATACTACGAGCAGTACTTC.

The chain employs TRBV7-9 and TRBJ2-1, with D possibly being TRBD2 (6 bases). The CDR3 is made up of 14 amino acids. With 3 bases removed from V and 6 bases from J, the gap between germline ends came to 12 bases. Germline V lookup: CDR1 SEHNR, CDR2 FQNEAQ (reference sequence). CDR3 in amino acids: CASSLEGLSNEQFF. CDR3 coding DNA: TGTGCCAGCAGCTTGGAGGGCTTGAGCAATGAGCAGTTCTTC.

Comments on this clone: The germline gene is not matched at one end of the junction; a read error may be the cause. The chain links TRBV7-2 to TRBJ2-7; a weak D match, TRBD1 (6 bases). The CDR3 contains 17 residues. Germline CDR1 is SGHTA and CDR2 is FQGNSA. CDR3 coding DNA: TGTGCTAGCAGCTTAATGTTCCCGGACAGTTCGATCTACGAGCAGTACTTC. It encodes CASSLMFPDSSIYEQYF.

The V gene is TRBV25-1, the J gene TRBJ2-5; D is undetermined. CDR1 MGHDK and CDR2 SYGVNS come from the germline V gene. V was trimmed by 0 bases and J by 5 bases, leaving 13 bases between them. This CDR3 comprises 15 residues. This CDR3 is CASSEYGPPMETQYF. The CDR3 bases are TGTGCCAGCAGTGAATATGGGCCCCCAATGGAGACCCAGTACTTC.

This chain connects TRBV2 to TRBJ2-2, with 10 bases lining up with TRBD1. Germline CDR1 is SNHLY and CDR2 is FYNNEI. The V segment lost 3 bases and the J segment 4 bases; nucleotides outside the gene matches: 2. The CDR3 loop spans 15 amino acids. CDR3 nucleotides: TGTGCCAGCAGTGATGGACAGGGGGGCACCGGGGAGCTGTTTTTT. Residues: CASSDGQGGTGELFF.

Remarks on this clone: One end of the junction does not line up with germline, which may come from a read error. The chain combines TRBV15 with TRBJ1-1; D is possibly TRBD1 (6 bases). The CDR3 is 9 residues long. CDR1 and CDR2 (germline): LNHNV, YYDKDF (reference sequence). The chain's CDR3 is CATGPRQVF. The DNA of the CDR3 is TGTGCCACTGGACCTCGACAGGTTTTT.

The gene calls are TRBV5-6 and TRBJ1-4; D ambiguous. The germline V and J ends were trimmed by 0 bases and 8 bases, with 8 bases remaining between them. The V gene's germline CDR1 is SGHDT and CDR2 YYEEEE. The CDR3 has 13 amino acids. CDR3 nucleotides: TGTGCCAGCAGCTTGGCGGGGTGGGAAAAACTGTTTTTT. The encoded protein is CASSLAGWEKLFF.

The chain uses TRBV7-2 and TRBJ2-7, with 7 bases that match TRBD1. The CDR3 runs to 19 residues. Germline V gene sequence: CDR1 SGHTA, CDR2 FQGNSA. The ends lost 1 base at V and 3 bases at J; junction bases unmatched: 18. CDR3 sequence reads: CASSLDGLAGGTPLYEQYF. Written as DNA, the CDR3 is TGTGCCAGCAGCTTAGATGGGTTGGCAGGGGGAACGCCTCTCTACGAGCAGTACTTC.

The V gene is TRBV10-3, the J gene TRBJ1-5, with a tentative D call TRBD1 (6 bases). CDR3 length equals 16 residues. Trimming stripped 0 bases from V and 1 base from J, with 10 bases between. Germline values: CDR1 ENHRY, CDR2 SYGVKD. In nucleotides, the CDR3 is TGTGCCATCAGTGAGTCAGGGGGTGGGAGCAATCAGCCCCAGCATTTT. This translates into CAISESGGGSNQPQHF.

This clone was found once. The V call is TRBV7-3, the J call TRBJ2-5; TRBD1 matches 8 bases. Germline V gives CDR1 SGHTA, CDR2 FQGTGA. V was clipped by 4 bases and J by 5 bases; unmatched bases: 12. The CDR3 is made up of 16 amino acids. The CDR3: CASSSYGQGRRETQYF. CDR3 DNA: TGTGCCAGCAGCTCCTACGGACAGGGAAGGAGGGAGACCCAGTACTTC.

The V gene is TRBV15, the J gene TRBJ2-1; TRBD2 matches 7 bases. Per germline, CDR1 LNHNV and CDR2 YYDKDF (reference sequence). The CDR3 runs 15 residues. With 1 base clipped from V and 4 bases from J, the junction kept 4 bases outside the gene matches. The CDR3 sequence is CATSRGEGGYNEQFF. The CDR3 nucleotides are TGTGCCACCAGCAGAGGGGAGGGCGGGTACAATGAGCAGTTCTTC. The whole variable domain, filled in from reference TRBV15 and TRBJ2-1, reads DAMVIQNPRYQVTQFGKPVTLSCSQTLNHNVMYWYQQKSSQAPKLLFHYYDKDFNNEADTPDNFQSRRPNTSFCFLDIRSPGLGDTAMYLCATSRGEGGYNEQFFGPGTRLTVL.

The chain couples TRBV5-5 to TRBJ1-3; TRBD1 might be the D (5 bases). The CDR3 spans 15 residues. The V gene lost 4 bases and the J gene lost 4 bases, with 15 bases spanning the gap. The V gene's germline CDR1 is SGHKS and CDR2 YYEKEE (reference sequence). The CDR3 nucleotides are TGTGCCAGCAGCATTGCCGCAGGGTCAGGAAACACCATATATTTT. It encodes CASSIAAGSGNTIYF.

The chain employs TRBV5-1 and TRBJ2-3, with D unclear. Germline CDR1 SGHRS, CDR2 YFSETQ. V was shortened by 4 bases and J by 2 bases, with 11 bases between the two germline ends. This CDR3 contains 14 residues. As DNA, the CDR3 is TGCGCCAGCAGCCCCTTTAGAGACACAGATACGCAGTATTTT. It is translated as CASSPFRDTDTQYF.

This chain joins TRBV29-1 and TRBJ1-2, with TRBD1 matching 8 bases. This CDR3 is 14 amino acids long. V shed 6 bases and J 3 bases; nucleotides not matched to a gene: 9. Germline V gene sequence: CDR1 SQVTM, CDR2 ANQGSEA. Here the CDR3 reads CSVQQGGGHYGYTF. CDR3 nucleotide sequence: TGCAGCGTCCAACAGGGGGGTGGTCACTATGGCTACACCTTC.

This sequence joins TRBV5-8 and TRBJ2-7; weak D call: TRBD1 (6 bases). V lost 4 bases, J lost 2 bases, and 22 bases lay in between. In germline, CDR1 is SGHTS, CDR2 YDEGEE. CDR3 size: 17 residues. CDR3 coding DNA: TGTGCCAGCAGCGCGCCCTCCAGGGTCGAGGGGGCCTACGAGCAGTACTTC. Translation gives CASSAPSRVEGAYEQYF.

The gene calls are TRBV4-3 and TRBJ2-3; 13 bases are a match to TRBD2. Trimming cost V 0 bases and J 8 bases; bases outside gene matches: 14. The CDR3 covers 19 residues. Per the germline V gene, CDR1 is LGHNA and CDR2 is YSLEER. The CDR3 reads CASSQDVAATGTSGATQYF. The CDR3 region has the DNA TGCGCCAGCAGCCAAGATGTAGCCGCGACTGGGACTAGCGGGGCTACGCAGTATTTT.